This T cell receptor (beta chain) was sequenced for a study of metastatic and nonmetastatic thyroid tumors. Study results and caveats: Reported TCR beta diversity, measured in blood and tumor, was significantly higher for malignant thyroid tumors than for benign nodules.

As concerns this clone: Its antigen is as yet unknown.

TCRdb used MiXCR to call clones anew from the PCR reads. This table holds about 25,000 clones, 20% to 25% found once. The V end was cut by 3 bases, the J end by 5 bases, with 29 bases between. Germline V gene lookup returns CDR1 ENHRY and CDR2 SYGVKD. This CDR3 contains 19 residues. No treatment of any kind had been given to any patient before thyroid surgery. The gene calls are TRBV10-3 and TRBJ2-7; D is tentatively TRBD1 or TRBD2 (7 bases each). Sequencing was carried out using blood. The TCR comes from a male donor with papillary thyroid cancer or a benign thyroid nodule (not recorded which). Some clones in this sample may be carry-over from other donors' samples. CDR3 coding DNA: TGTGCCATCAGTGACCAGAACAGCCGCCGGGGAGGGACAGTTCACGAGCAGTACTTC. Protein sequence: CAISDQNSRRGGTVHEQYF.